The clone carrying this TCR beta chain was counted many times. Amplification targeted the TCR beta CDR3 regions, with RNA transcripts as the source material. After a first-round RT-PCR with HTBI primers, a second-round multiplex PCR was run. TCRdb used MiXCR to reprocess the multiplex PCR reads, holding one entry per CDR3 protein. The sample yields roughly 480,000 distinct CDR3 sequences, around an eighth seen once. This entry belongs to a study of Graves' ophthalmopathy and Graves' hyperthyroidism. The CDR3 covers 13 residues. Trimming cost V 9 bases and J 6 bases; bases outside gene matches: 10. Per the germline V gene, CDR1 is LNHDA and CDR2 is SQIVND (reference sequence). Clinicians made diagnoses from clinical symptoms, serum thyroxine, TRAb, thyroid ultrasound and orbital computed tomography.

The chain couples TRBV19 to TRBJ1-1, with TRBD1 identical over 7 bases. The sequencing sample was made of blood. The sequence came from a woman in her twenties or thirties with Graves' ophthalmopathy. The CDR3 loop is CASNRGRTAEAFF. The CDR3 DNA reads TGTGCCAGCAACAGGGGCCGAACGGCTGAAGCTTTCTTT.